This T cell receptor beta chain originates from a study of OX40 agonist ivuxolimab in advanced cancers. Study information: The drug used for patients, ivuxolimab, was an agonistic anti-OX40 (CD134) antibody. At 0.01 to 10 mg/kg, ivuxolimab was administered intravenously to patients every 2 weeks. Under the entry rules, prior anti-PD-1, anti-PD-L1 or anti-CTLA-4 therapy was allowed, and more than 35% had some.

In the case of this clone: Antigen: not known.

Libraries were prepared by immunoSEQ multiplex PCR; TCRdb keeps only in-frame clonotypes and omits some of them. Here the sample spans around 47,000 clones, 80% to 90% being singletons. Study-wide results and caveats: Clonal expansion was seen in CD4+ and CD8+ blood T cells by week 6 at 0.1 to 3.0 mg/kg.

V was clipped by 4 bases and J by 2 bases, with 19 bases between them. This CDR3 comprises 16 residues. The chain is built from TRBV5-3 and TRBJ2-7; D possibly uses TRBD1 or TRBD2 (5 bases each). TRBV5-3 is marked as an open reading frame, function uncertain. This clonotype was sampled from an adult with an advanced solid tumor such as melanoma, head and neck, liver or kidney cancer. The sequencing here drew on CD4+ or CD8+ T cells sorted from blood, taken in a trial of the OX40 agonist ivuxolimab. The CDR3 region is CARSLPPGTGTYEQYF. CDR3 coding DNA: TGTGCCAGAAGCCTCCCTCCTGGGACGGGCACCTACGAGCAGTACTTC.